This T cell receptor (beta chain) was recovered during a study of T cell responses to AZD1222 COVID-19 vaccine. Study-wide results and caveats: There were mostly white British donors and more females than males, and clonal diversity was possibly underestimated. Mapped onto spike, vaccine-associated CD4 TCRs spanned it and were dominant at 160-218 and 743-854. Spike-specific TCR breadth and depth rose after two AZD1222 doses.

About this clone: Its target is not known.

Sequenced by immunoSEQ multiplex PCR; TCRdb stores in-frame clones only, minus some. The profile shows over 150,000 clones, over 75% of them singletons. The receptor was isolated from an adult who received the AZD1222 COVID-19 vaccine. This specimen consisted of peripheral blood, obtained 28 days after the second AZD1222 dose.

CDR3 sequence (DNA): TGCAGCGGCGTACAGGGAGACTATGGCTACACCTTC. The encoded protein is CSGVQGDYGYTF. The rearrangement links TRBV29-1 to TRBJ1-2; D is possibly TRBD1 (6 bases). Germline CDR1 and CDR2: SQVTM and ANQGSEA. The V and J ends lost 7 bases and 3 bases respectively, with 12 bases between them. This CDR3 contains 12 residues.